One TCR beta chain is described in this entry. The repertoire was sequenced with immunoSEQ multiplex PCR; TCRdb's copy has only in-frame clones and lacks some. Among 130,000 to 150,000 clones, 70% to 90% were seen once, and the ten largest hold about 3.1%. CDR3 length: 18 amino acids. Germline V gene sequence: CDR1 SNHLY, CDR2 FYNNEI. Trimming took off 6 bases at V and 10 bases at J, with 28 bases between the two ends. The data originate from a study of blood T cell repertoires in COVID-19. Study at large: In each case, the material was cDNA or gDNA derived from T cells, B-cell-depleted T cells, or PBMCs.

The material sequenced was peripheral blood. This chain joins TRBV2 and TRBJ1-6; TRBD1 might be the D (6 bases). The sequence came from a woman in her forties with active or convalescent COVID-19. CDR3 in DNA: TGTGCCAGCAGCCTCGGGGGGCGCCCCGACCGAGTGTTGTCACCCCTCCACTTT. It yields the protein CASSLGGRPDRVLSPLHF.